This TCR beta chain was found in a study of OX40 agonist ivuxolimab in advanced cancers. Assay used: immunoSEQ multiplex PCR; TCRdb lists only in-frame clones, some missing. The sample shows around 60,000 clones, approximately 86% of them seen only once. V was trimmed by 3 bases and J by 0 bases, leaving 10 bases between them. The CDR3 sequence is 15 residues long. Per the germline V gene, CDR1 is SGHDT and CDR2 is YYEEEE. General observations from the study: The 0.1-3.0 mg/kg partial responders had among the lowest clonal expansion.

Anyone with autoimmune disease history or systemic immunosuppression was excluded. Comments on this clone: The antigen is undetermined.

This sample comprised CD4+ or CD8+ T cells sorted from blood, obtained in a trial of the OX40 agonist ivuxolimab. The chain is built from TRBV5-6 and TRBJ2-1, with a tentative D call TRBD1 (6 bases). The TCR comes from an adult with an advanced solid tumor such as melanoma, head and neck, liver or kidney cancer. As DNA, the CDR3 is TGTGCCAGCAGCTACCTGGGGGCCTCCTACAATGAGCAGTTCTTC. Encoded protein: CASSYLGASYNEQFF.